The 25 T cell receptor beta chains below come from one sample, sequenced in a study of blood T cell repertoires in COVID-19. Sequencing used immunoSEQ multiplex PCR; TCRdb keeps in-frame clones, though not all of them. The sample has about 390,000 clones, 87% seen once. Sequenced input: peripheral blood. Source of these receptors: a woman aged 55-70 years with COVID-19, enrolled during active disease.

The rearrangement uses TRBV6-5 and TRBJ1-6, with 7 bases identical to TRBD1. The CDR3 runs to 16 residues. Germline V gene data show CDR1 as MNHEY and CDR2 as SVGAGI. The ends lost 4 bases at V and 3 bases at J; junction bases unmatched: 6. The CDR3 loop reads CASSFTGDLYNSPLHF. The CDR3 nucleotides read TGTGCCAGCAGTTTTACAGGGGACCTCTATAATTCACCCCTCCACTTT.

The V call is TRBV9, the J call TRBJ2-1; possibly TRBD2 for D (6 bases). This CDR3 is 17 amino acids long. The germline V gene encodes CDR1 SGDLS and CDR2 YYNGEE. V shed 0 bases and J shed 1 base, with 14 bases lying between them. CDR3 protein: CASSVGGRGASYNEQFF. The CDR3 DNA reads TGTGCCAGCAGCGTAGGAGGTCGCGGGGCATCCTACAATGAGCAGTTCTTC.

The CDR3 region is CASSLKRTDTQYF. In DNA, the CDR3 is TGTGCCAGCAGCTTAAAGCGAACAGATACGCAGTATTTT. The V gene is TRBV7-2, the J gene TRBJ2-3; D is undetermined. The CDR3 loop spans 13 amino acids. Per germline, CDR1 SGHTA and CDR2 FQGNSA. V was clipped by 2 bases and J by 3 bases, with 6 bases between them.

This clone was picked up one time. The V and J genes are TRBV5-1 and TRBJ1-1; D is unclear. CDR1 is SGHRS and CDR2 is YFSETQ in the germline V gene. Trimming left V 5 bases short and J 1 base short, with 12 bases between. This CDR3 contains 14 residues. CDR3 DNA: TGCGCCAGCAGGCTATGGGCCTCGAACACTGAAGCTTTCTTT. Amino acids: CASRLWASNTEAFF.

This chain links TRBV11-2 with TRBJ1-4; 9 bases are a match to TRBD1. The V gene end was trimmed by 5 bases and the J gene end by 8 bases; junction bases not matched to a gene: 9. CDR3 length: 15 amino acids. The germline V gene has CDR1 SGHAT and CDR2 FQNNGV. CDR3: CASSQSGTGLEKLFF. The CDR3 bases are TGTGCCAGCAGCCAATCCGGGACAGGGTTGGAAAAACTGTTTTTT.

The gene calls are TRBV9 and TRBJ1-5; 7 bases align to TRBD1. After removal of 4 bases from V and 5 bases from J, the junction contained 9 bases not matched to a gene. Germline CDR1 and CDR2: SGDLS and YYNGEE. This CDR3 comprises 15 residues. The CDR3, as DNA: TGTGCCAGCAGCACCTCCGACAGGGTGCATCAGCCCCAGCATTTT. It codes for CASSTSDRVHQPQHF.

The chain links TRBV7-9 to TRBJ2-2; TRBD2 might be the D (6 bases). Germline V gene lookup returns CDR1 SEHNR and CDR2 FQNEAQ (reference sequence). This CDR3 spans 14 amino acids. V was trimmed by 5 bases and J by 1 base, leaving 8 bases between them. The CDR3 nucleotides read TGTGCCAGCAGCATGCGGGGGAACACCGGGGAGCTGTTTTTT. This encodes CASSMRGNTGELFF.

This rearrangement joins TRBV2 to TRBJ1-4; 10 bases line up with TRBD1. Germline V gene data show CDR1 as SNHLY and CDR2 as FYNNEI. This CDR3 spans 14 amino acids. The junction had 5 bases not matched to a gene; V was cut back by 8 bases and J by 5 bases. Here the CDR3 DNA reads TGTGCCAGCGGCCGACAGGGGGCAAATGAAAAACTGTTTTTT. Protein: CASGRQGANEKLFF.

The V gene is TRBV3-1 (or the pseudogene TRBV3-2), the J gene TRBJ1-2; D is uncertain. The CDR3 covers 17 residues. Trimming left V 3 bases short and J 8 bases short, with 25 bases between. Germline CDR1 and CDR2: LGHDT and YNNKEL (reference sequence). The CDR3 DNA is TGTGCCAGCAGCCAGACGCCGAGTGAGCCGACGACACGCGGCTACACCTTC. This codes for CASSQTPSEPTTRGYTF.

V usage is TRBV29-1 and J usage is TRBJ1-3; D may be TRBD1 (5 bases). V dropped 1 base and J dropped 2 bases, with 9 bases sitting between them. CDR3 length: 14 residues. Per germline, CDR1 SQVTM and CDR2 ANQGSEA. CDR3 DNA: TGCAGCGTTGAAGGGGGCCCGACTGGAAACACCATATATTTT. Translated, it gives CSVEGGPTGNTIYF.

The chain has TRBV6-5 and TRBJ1-2; perhaps TRBD1 as D (6 bases). This CDR3 contains 13 residues. Trimming took 2 bases from V and 4 from J, leaving 8 bases between them. CDR1 MNHEY and CDR2 SVGAGI come from the germline V gene. This CDR3 is CASSYQGTYGYTF. The CDR3 nucleotides are TGTGCCAGCAGTTACCAGGGGACCTATGGCTACACCTTC.

The chain uses TRBV9 and TRBJ1-5; 9 bases are a match to TRBD1. J lost 7 bases, V lost 4 bases, and 9 bases had no gene match. The CDR3 has 15 amino acids. From germline, CDR1 is SGDLS and CDR2 YYNGEE. DNA for the CDR3: TGTGCCAGCAGCTCAGGGACAGGGTTAGGGCAGCCCCAGCATTTT. Encoded protein: CASSSGTGLGQPQHF. Full variable domain (rest looked up from reference TRBV9 and TRBJ1-5): DSGVTQTPKHLITATGQRVTLRCSPRSGDLSVYWYQQSLDQGLQFLIQYYNGEERAKGNILERFSAQQFPDLHSELNLSSLELGDSALYFCASSSGTGLGQPQHFGDGTRLSIL.

The V and J genes are TRBV27 and TRBJ1-6; no reliable D call. The CDR3 consists of 14 residues. V was cut by 6 bases and J by 3 bases, with 9 bases left in between. The V gene's germline CDR1 is MNHEY and CDR2 SMNVEV (reference sequence). The CDR3 DNA reads as TGTGCCAGCAGGATCCCCTACTATAATTCACCCCTCCACTTT. Translating gives CASRIPYYNSPLHF.

The V call is TRBV5-1, the J call TRBJ2-3, with TRBD2 matching 9 bases. J lost 1 base, V lost 0 bases, and 15 bases had no gene match. The CDR3 length is 20 residues. The V gene's germline CDR1 is SGHRS and CDR2 YFSETQ. CDR3: CASSLALQQRGADRTDTQYF. In DNA form, the CDR3 reads TGCGCCAGCAGCTTGGCCTTACAGCAGCGGGGGGCCGACCGCACAGATACGCAGTATTTT.

Only one count was recorded for this clone. V gene TRBV4-2 combines with J gene TRBJ2-7; 9 bases fit TRBD2. V trimming: 0 bases; J trimming: 7 bases; junction bases outside the gene matches: 16. The CDR3 runs 18 residues. Germline V gene lookup returns CDR1 LGHNA and CDR2 YNFKEQ. Here the CDR3 DNA reads TGTGCCAGCAGCCAAGATTCCTTAGGGAGTAGCGGGGGAAATGAGCAGTACTTC. Translation: CASSQDSLGSSGGNEQYF.

Only one count was recorded for this clone. V gene TRBV5-1 combines with J gene TRBJ2-1; 7 bases align to TRBD2. The CDR3 covers 15 residues. CDR1 and CDR2 from the germline V gene are SGHRS and YFSETQ. The trim removed 0 bases at V and 10 bases at J, leaving 10 bases unmatched. In DNA, the CDR3 is TGCGCCAGCAGCTTGGACGGATTCCCTAGCGGAGAGCAGTTCTTC. Encoded protein: CASSLDGFPSGEQFF.

The chain joins TRBV6-5 to TRBJ1-5; 9 positions match TRBD1. Germline V CDR1 and CDR2: MNHEY, SVGAGI. V dropped 6 bases and J dropped 2; count of bases not matched to a gene: 5. This CDR3 is 15 amino acids long. CDR3 nucleotide sequence: TGTGCCAGCAGATTACAGGGGGCGGGCAATCAGCCCCAGCATTTT. Its translation is CASRLQGAGNQPQHF.

This rearrangement joins TRBV5-1 to TRBJ2-7; TRBD1 matches at 9 bases. Germline lookup yields CDR1 SGHRS and CDR2 YFSETQ. V lost 0 bases and J lost 1; bases outside the gene matches: 2. The CDR3 covers 15 residues. The CDR3 bases are TGCGCCAGCAGCTTGGCGGGGACAGGGTCCTACGAGCAGTACTTC. It specifies CASSLAGTGSYEQYF.

The gene calls are TRBV4-1 and TRBJ1-5; 8 positions agree with TRBD1. Trimming at V came to 8 bases and at J to 0 bases, leaving 15 bases not matched to a gene. From germline, CDR1 is MGHRA and CDR2 YSYEKL. CDR3 length equals 18 residues. For the CDR3, the DNA is TGCGCCAGCCCTCCTGGACAGGGACGCGGGTATAGCAATCAGCCCCAGCATTTT. Residues: CASPPGQGRGYSNQPQHF.

The CDR3 bases are TGCGCCAGCACCCCAGGCGGACAGGTCTCCTACGAGCAGTACTTC. Protein sequence: CASTPGGQVSYEQYF. This chain links TRBV5-1 with TRBJ2-7; TRBD1 matches 7 bases. CDR3 length: 15 residues. Trimming took 6 bases from V and 0 from J; bases not matched to a gene: 9. Germline V gives CDR1 SGHRS, CDR2 YFSETQ.

This chain links TRBV5-1 with TRBJ1-4; 7 positions agree with TRBD1. There are 15 residues in the CDR3. The germline V gene encodes CDR1 SGHRS and CDR2 YFSETQ. J lost 5 bases, V lost 0 bases, and 4 bases had no gene match. In DNA, the CDR3 is TGCGCCAGCAGCTTGGCCGGGACAGCCAATGAAAAACTGTTTTTT. It is translated as CASSLAGTANEKLFF.

The chain couples TRBV5-1 to TRBJ1-2; a possible D gene is TRBD1 (5 bases). Germline V gives CDR1 SGHRS, CDR2 YFSETQ. V was shortened by 6 bases and J by 6 bases, with 15 bases between the two germline ends. CDR3 length equals 13 residues. CDR3 nucleotides: TGCGCCAGCACATCGGCAGGGCCAAATGGCTACACCTTC. Protein: CASTSAGPNGYTF.

The V and J genes are TRBV5-8 and TRBJ1-2; maybe TRBD1 (5 bases). V was clipped by 0 bases and J by 6 bases, with 12 bases between them. Germline values: CDR1 SGHTS, CDR2 YDEGEE. The CDR3 is 14 amino acids. The CDR3 nucleotides are TGTGCCAGCAGCTTGGTAGCAGGGTCGCATGGCTACACCTTC. Amino acids: CASSLVAGSHGYTF.

In this sample, this clone turned up once. The V gene is TRBV5-4, the J gene TRBJ2-7, with 8 bases lining up with TRBD2. In germline, CDR1 is SGHNT, CDR2 YYREEE (reference sequence). V trimming: 1 base; J trimming: 10 bases; junction bases outside the gene matches: 7. The CDR3 has 13 amino acids. The CDR3 coding sequence is TGTGCCAGCAGCTTGAGCGGGGGAGATCCCCAGTACTTC. Protein: CASSLSGGDPQYF.

This clone was counted once. This chain connects TRBV19 to TRBJ1-3, with no clear D. With 6 bases removed from V and 2 bases from J, the gap between germline ends came to 8 bases. Germline V CDR1 and CDR2: LNHDA, SQIVND (reference sequence). The CDR3 runs to 13 residues. The CDR3 spells CASSKRTGNTIYF. CDR3 coding DNA: TGTGCCAGTAGCAAGAGAACTGGAAACACCATATATTTT.